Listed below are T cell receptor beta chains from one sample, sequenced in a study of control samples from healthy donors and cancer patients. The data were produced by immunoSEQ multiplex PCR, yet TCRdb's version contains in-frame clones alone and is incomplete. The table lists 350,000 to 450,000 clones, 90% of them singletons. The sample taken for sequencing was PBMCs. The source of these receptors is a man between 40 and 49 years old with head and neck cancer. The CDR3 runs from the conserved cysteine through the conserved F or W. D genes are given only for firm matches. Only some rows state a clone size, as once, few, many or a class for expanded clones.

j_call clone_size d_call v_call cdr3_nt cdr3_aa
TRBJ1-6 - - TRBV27 TGTGCCAGCAGTTCACCTGACCGGGCGACTCCCCTCCACTTT CASSSPDRATPLHF
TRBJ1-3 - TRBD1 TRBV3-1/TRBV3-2 TGTGCCAGCAGCCAAGAAGGACAGGACGGAAACACCATATATTTT CASSQEGQDGNTIYF
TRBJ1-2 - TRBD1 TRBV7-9 TGTGCCAGCAGCCCCGGGACAGTCTATGGCTACACCTTC CASSPGTVYGYTF
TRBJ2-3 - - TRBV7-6 TGTGCCAGCAGCTTGTCAGGGCGCTCCACAGATACGCAGTATTTT CASSLSGRSTDTQYF
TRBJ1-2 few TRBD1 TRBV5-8 TGTGCCAGCAGTAAATCAGGGACAGCTAACTATGGCTACACCTTC CASSKSGTANYGYTF
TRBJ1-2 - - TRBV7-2 TGTGCCAGCAGCATCCCCGGGCTAAGTAGAAACTATGGCTACACCTTC CASSIPGLSRNYGYTF
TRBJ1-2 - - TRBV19 TGTGCCAGTAGTATTGGGGCAGGGGTAGGTCACGGCTACACCTTC CASSIGAGVGHGYTF
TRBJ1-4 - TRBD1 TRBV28 TGTGCCAGCAGTTTGGACAGGGGGCGTGAAAAACTGTTTTTT CASSLDRGREKLFF
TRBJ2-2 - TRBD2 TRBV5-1 TGCGCCAGCAGCTTGGAAGGTGCGGGAGGGCCTTACTCGAACACCGGGGAGCTGTTTTTT CASSLEGAGGPYSNTGELFF
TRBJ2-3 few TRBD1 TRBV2 TGTGCCAGCAGTGAAGTATGGATCGTGGGGGACAGGCATCAGTATTTT CASSEVWIVGDRHQYF
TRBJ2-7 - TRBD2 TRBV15 TGTGCCACCAGCAGAGGGGTTAGCGGGAGCTACGAGCAGTACTTC CATSRGVSGSYEQYF
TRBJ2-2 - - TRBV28 TGTGCCAGCGGACACCGTGGAGCGGGGAACACCGGGGAGCTGTTTTTT CASGHRGAGNTGELFF
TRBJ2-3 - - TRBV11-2 TGTGCCAGCAGCGCTCCACAGGGTCCCTCTAGCACAGATACGCAGTATTTT CASSAPQGPSSTDTQYF
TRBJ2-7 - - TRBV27 TGTGCCAGCAGTATCCGGGACGGAGCCTACGAGCAGTACTTC CASSIRDGAYEQYF
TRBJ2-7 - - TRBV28 TGTGCCAGCAGTTTAAGGGGATCCTACGAGCAGTACTTC CASSLRGSYEQYF
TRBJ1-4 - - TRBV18 TGTGCCAGCTCACAAGACGGCCGTAATGAAAAACTGTTTTTT CASSQDGRNEKLFF
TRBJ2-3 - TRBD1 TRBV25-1 TGTGCCAGCGGCCGGACAGGGACCACAGATACGCAGTATTTT CASGRTGTTDTQYF
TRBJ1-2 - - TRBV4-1 TGCGCCAGCAGCCAGGGACCCGAAAGAAACTATGGCTACACCTTC CASSQGPERNYGYTF